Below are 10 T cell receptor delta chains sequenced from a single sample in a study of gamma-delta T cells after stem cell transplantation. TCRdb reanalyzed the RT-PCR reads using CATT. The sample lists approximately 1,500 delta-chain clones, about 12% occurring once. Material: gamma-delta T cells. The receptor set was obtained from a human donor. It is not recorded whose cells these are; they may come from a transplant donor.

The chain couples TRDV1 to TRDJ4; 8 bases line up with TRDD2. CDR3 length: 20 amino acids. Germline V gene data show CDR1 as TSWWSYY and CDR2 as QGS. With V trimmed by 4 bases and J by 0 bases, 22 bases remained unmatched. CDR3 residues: CALGGDNFLRGLDNARPLIF. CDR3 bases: TGTGCTCTTGGGGGCGACAACTTCCTACGCGGACTGGATAATGCCAGACCCCTGATCTTT.

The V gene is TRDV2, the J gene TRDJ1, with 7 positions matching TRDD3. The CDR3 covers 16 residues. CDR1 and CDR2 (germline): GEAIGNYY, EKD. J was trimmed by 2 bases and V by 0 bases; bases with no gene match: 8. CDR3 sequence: CACDTVLGKPTDKLIF. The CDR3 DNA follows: TGTGCCTGTGACACCGTACTGGGGAAGCCGACCGATAAACTCATCTTT.

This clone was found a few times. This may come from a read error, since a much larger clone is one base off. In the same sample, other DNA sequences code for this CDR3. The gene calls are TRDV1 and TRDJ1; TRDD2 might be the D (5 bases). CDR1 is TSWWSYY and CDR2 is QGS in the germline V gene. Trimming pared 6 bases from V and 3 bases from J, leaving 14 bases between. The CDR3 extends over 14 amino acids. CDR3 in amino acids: CALGSSSRSDKLIF. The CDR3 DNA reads TGTGCTCTTGGTTCCTCCAGTCGGTCCGATAAACTCATCTTT.

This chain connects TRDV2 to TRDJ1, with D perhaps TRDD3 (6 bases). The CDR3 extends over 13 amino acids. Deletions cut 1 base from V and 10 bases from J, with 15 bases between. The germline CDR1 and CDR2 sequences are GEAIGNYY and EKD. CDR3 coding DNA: TGTGCCTGTGACACAAGCTGGGGAGAAGGACTCATCTTT. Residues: CACDTSWGEGLIF.

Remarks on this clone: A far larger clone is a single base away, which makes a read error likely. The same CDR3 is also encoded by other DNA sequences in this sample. The CDR3 here is CALGENVRGILLDDKLIF. The CDR3 coding sequence is TGTGCCCTTGGGGAAAACGTGAGGGGGATACTCCTTGACGATAAACTCATCTTT. The chain couples TRDV1 to TRDJ1, with 9 positions matching TRDD3. This CDR3 region has 18 residues. Per germline, CDR1 TSWWSYY and CDR2 QGS.

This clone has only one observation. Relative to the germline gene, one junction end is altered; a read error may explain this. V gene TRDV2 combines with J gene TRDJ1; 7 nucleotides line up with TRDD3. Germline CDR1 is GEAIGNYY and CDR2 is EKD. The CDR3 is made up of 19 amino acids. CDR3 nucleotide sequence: TGTGCCTGTGACAATTTACAAACTGGGGTATACCACGCAGTCGATAACCTCATCTTT. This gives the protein CACDNLQTGVYHAVDNLIF.

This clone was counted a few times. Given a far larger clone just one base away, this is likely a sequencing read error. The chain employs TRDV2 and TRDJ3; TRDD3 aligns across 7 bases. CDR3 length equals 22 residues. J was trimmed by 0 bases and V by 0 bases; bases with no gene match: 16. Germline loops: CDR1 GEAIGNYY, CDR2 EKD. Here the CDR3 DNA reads TGTGCCTGTGACACCAAATTTACTGGGGTATACGCTAGCTCCTGGGACACCCGACAGATGTTTTTC. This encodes CACDTKFTGVYASSWDTRQMFF.

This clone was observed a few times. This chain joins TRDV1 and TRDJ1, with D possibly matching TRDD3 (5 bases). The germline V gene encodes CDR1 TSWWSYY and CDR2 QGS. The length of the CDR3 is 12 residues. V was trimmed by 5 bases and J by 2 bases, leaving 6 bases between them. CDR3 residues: CALGLGTDKLIF. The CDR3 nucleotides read TGTGCTCTTGGGCTGGGTACCGATAAACTCATCTTT.

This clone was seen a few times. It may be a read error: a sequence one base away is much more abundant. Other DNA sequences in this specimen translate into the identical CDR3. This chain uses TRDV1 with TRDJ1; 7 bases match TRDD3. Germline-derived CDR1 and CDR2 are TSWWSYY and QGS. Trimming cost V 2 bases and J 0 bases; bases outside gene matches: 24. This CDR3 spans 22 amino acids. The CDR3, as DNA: TGTGCTCTTGGGGAAGGCTACATCGGGATACTAGGCCGTTACGGTAACACCGATAAACTCATCTTT. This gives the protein CALGEGYIGILGRYGNTDKLIF.

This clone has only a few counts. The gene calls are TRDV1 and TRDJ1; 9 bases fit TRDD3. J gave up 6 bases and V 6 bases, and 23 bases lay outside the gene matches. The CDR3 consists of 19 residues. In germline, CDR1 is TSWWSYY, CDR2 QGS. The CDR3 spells CALGYKAGIILGDINKLIF. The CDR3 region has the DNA TGTGCTCTTGGTTACAAGGCGGGGATTATACTGGGGGACATAAATAAACTCATCTTT.